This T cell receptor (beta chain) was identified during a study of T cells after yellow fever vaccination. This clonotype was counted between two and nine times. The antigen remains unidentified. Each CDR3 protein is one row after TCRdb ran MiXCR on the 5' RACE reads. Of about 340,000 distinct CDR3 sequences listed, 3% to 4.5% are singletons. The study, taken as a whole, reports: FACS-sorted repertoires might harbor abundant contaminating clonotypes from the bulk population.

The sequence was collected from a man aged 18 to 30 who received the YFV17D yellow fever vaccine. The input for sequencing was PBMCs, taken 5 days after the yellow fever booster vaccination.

The CDR3 here is CATSVRDRGSGEQYF. In DNA, the CDR3 is TGTGCCACCAGCGTCCGGGACAGGGGATCGGGCGAGCAGTACTTC. The chain employs TRBV15 and TRBJ2-7, with 10 bases aligning to TRBD1. With 5 bases clipped from V and 6 bases from J, the junction kept 10 bases outside the gene matches. This CDR3 comprises 15 residues. Looked up from germline, CDR1 is LNHNV and CDR2 is YYDKDF (reference sequence). Full variable domain (remainder filled in from reference TRBV15 and TRBJ2-7): DAMVIQNPRYQVTQFGKPVTLSCSQTLNHNVMYWYQQKSSQAPKLLFHYYDKDFNNEADTPDNFQSRRPNTSFCFLDIRSPGLGDTAMYLCATSVRDRGSGEQYFGPGTRLTVT.